This T cell receptor (beta chain) was sequenced during a study of EBV T-cell therapy then PD-1 blockade in nasopharyngeal carcinoma (dated by TCRdb to about 2021). From the cysteine through the phenylalanine, the CDR3 covers 14 amino acids. Only the CDR3 DNA is retained, 42 bases long and in frame from the first base. CDR1 is given as SNHLY and CDR2 as FYNNEI, both from the germline V gene. A distance of 15 bases separates the germline ends of V and J, which lose 6 bases and 4 bases respectively. On this clone itself: No antigen is known for it. Base qualities are not recorded, but no much larger clone differs from it by a single base.

The Qiagen DNeasy Kit was used to extract genomic DNA from the sorted cells. Deep sequencing of the TCR beta chain was done on the immunoSEQ platform. Turning to the authors' computational methods: The immunoSEQ Analyzer software was used to analyze the repertoire data. TCRdb took this table from immuneACCESS and kept in-frame rearrangements with V and J called. Such tables lack part of the clones; where checked against another copy, unresolved V genes explain under half of the gap, and the rest is unexplained. Clone size and V and J calls were adopted from that table, with D and trimming inferred from the DNA. Here the sample has 11,000 to 15,000 clones; under 90% occur a single time. Less than 35% of the sample goes to the ten largest clones. The treatment or condition label here, explained by the study, means: AdE1-LMPpoly-expanded autologous EBV-specific T-cell therapy followed by anti-PD-1 nivolumab.

Sequencing was performed on CD8+ T cells from blood, taken at roughly day 99 from a patient whose treatment included autologous EBV-specific T cells and nivolumab. The receptor's source is a man aged 35 to 55 with nasopharyngeal carcinoma. The receptor chain draws on TRBV2 and TRBJ2-5, with the D gene not clear enough to name. The CDR3 here reads CASSAGPPGETQYF. The bases are TGTGCCAGCAGCGCCGGGCCCCCTGGAGAGACCCAGTACTTC.